This is a list of T cell receptor beta chains from one sample in a study of cytomegalovirus exposure and HLA in healthy donors. Sequencing used immunoSEQ multiplex PCR; TCRdb keeps in-frame clones, though not all of them. This sample carries about 150,000 clones, 86% of them seen once, and the ten largest clones take roughly 1.9%. The material sequenced was PBMCs. The receptors were gathered from a human donor in good health. Each CDR3 is given with its conserved first and last residue. D genes are given only for firm matches.

-	TRBV7-6	TRBJ1-4	TGTGCCAGCAGCTTACCCCCCTATGGGGGGAGGATGGCTAATGAAAAACTGTTTTTT	CASSLPPYGGRMANEKLFF
TRBD1	TRBV7-9	TRBJ1-1	TGTGCCAGCAGCCCAGTGCACAGGGGGGAGATAAACACTGAAGCTTTCTTT	CASSPVHRGEINTEAFF
-	TRBV5-1	TRBJ1-1	TGCGCCAGCAGCTTGGACCCACGCGGAAAAGCTGAAGCTTTCTTT	CASSLDPRGKAEAFF
-	TRBV4-1	TRBJ2-7	TGCGCCAGCAGCCAAGGGGGCAGGAGCTCCTACGAGCAGTACTTC	CASSQGGRSSYEQYF
TRBD2	TRBV2	TRBJ2-3	TGTGCCAGCAGTGAGTGGACTAGAGGAGCAGATACGCAGTATTTT	CASSEWTRGADTQYF
TRBD1	TRBV4-1	TRBJ2-7	TGCGCCAGCAGCCATAGAAGACTACAGGGGGTCACCATAACCTACGAGCAGTACTTC	CASSHRRLQGVTITYEQYF
-	TRBV7-9	TRBJ1-1	TGTGCCAGCAGCTTAACGGGACTAGGGAGTGAAGCTTTCTTT	CASSLTGLGSEAFF
-	TRBV2	TRBJ2-1	TGTGCCAGTAACATCCGGGACAATGAGCAGTTCTTC	CASNIRDNEQFF
-	TRBV4-1	TRBJ2-5	TGCGCCAGCAGCCAAGAGGCTTCACAAGAGACCCAGTACTTC	CASSQEASQETQYF
-	TRBV7-8	TRBJ2-6	TGTGCCAGCAGCCGAGAGGTGCGCTCTGGGGCCAACGTCCTGACTTTC	CASSREVRSGANVLTF
-	TRBV15	TRBJ1-2	TGTGCCACCAGCACTGGACAACCTGCTAACTATGGCTACACCTTC	CATSTGQPANYGYTF
TRBD1	TRBV5-4	TRBJ2-2	TGTGCCAGCAGCTTGGGACAGGGTCGTAGCACCGGGGAGCTGTTTTTT	CASSLGQGRSTGELFF
-	TRBV27	TRBJ2-3	TGTGCCAGCAGTTCGTCACTAGTACGTCGTCCAGATACGCAGTATTTT	CASSSSLVRRPDTQYF
TRBD1	TRBV6-5	TRBJ1-5	TGTGCCAGCAGGCGGGACAGTAGCAATCAGCCCCAGCATTTT	CASRRDSSNQPQHF
TRBD2	TRBV7-3	TRBJ2-1	TGTGCCAGCAGCTTAGTTGCGGGAGGATTGGGTGAGCAGTTCTTC	CASSLVAGGLGEQFF
TRBD1	TRBV19	TRBJ1-5	TGTGCCAGTAGTAGGCCAGAGAGGACAGGGGTTCAGCCCCAGCATTTT	CASSRPERTGVQPQHF
TRBD1	TRBV25-1	TRBJ2-2	TGTGCCAGCAGCCTTACAGGGGCAGGGGACACCGGGGAGCTGTTTTTT	CASSLTGAGDTGELFF
-	TRBV25-1	TRBJ2-1	TGTGCCAGCACCCTTAAGAGGGAGGTGAGGGACAATGAGCAGTTCTTC	CASTLKREVRDNEQFF
TRBD1	TRBV2	TRBJ1-5	TGTGCCAGCAGGCATTGGACAGGGAGCAGCAATCAGCCCCAGCATTTT	CASRHWTGSSNQPQHF
-	TRBV6-5	TRBJ1-2	TGTGCCACCACAACAGGGTCTGGCTATGGCTACACCTTC	CATTTGSGYGYTF
-	TRBV5-1	TRBJ1-2	TGCGCCAGCAGCTTGGATTTACAGGGCGGCGGCTACACCTTC	CASSLDLQGGGYTF
TRBD1	TRBV19	TRBJ2-5	TGTGCCAGTAGTATAGGTGCCCCAGGGGGAAGGGAGACCCAGTACTTC	CASSIGAPGGRETQYF
-	TRBV28	TRBJ1-2	TGTGCCAGCGACTCCAACTTAGACAGGAACTATGGCTACACCTTC	CASDSNLDRNYGYTF
TRBD1	TRBV18	TRBJ2-2	TGTGCCAGCTCACCCGGGACAGGGGACACCGGGGAGCTGTTTTTT	CASSPGTGDTGELFF
TRBD2	TRBV27	TRBJ2-3	TGTGCCAGCAGCCTAAGGGGACTAGCGGGAGGTCCCGCGATCACAGATACGCAGTATTTT	CASSLRGLAGGPAITDTQYF
-	TRBV7-9	TRBJ2-7	TGTGCCAGCAGCTTACTGGGGGCCTCCTACGAGCAGTACTTC	CASSLLGASYEQYF